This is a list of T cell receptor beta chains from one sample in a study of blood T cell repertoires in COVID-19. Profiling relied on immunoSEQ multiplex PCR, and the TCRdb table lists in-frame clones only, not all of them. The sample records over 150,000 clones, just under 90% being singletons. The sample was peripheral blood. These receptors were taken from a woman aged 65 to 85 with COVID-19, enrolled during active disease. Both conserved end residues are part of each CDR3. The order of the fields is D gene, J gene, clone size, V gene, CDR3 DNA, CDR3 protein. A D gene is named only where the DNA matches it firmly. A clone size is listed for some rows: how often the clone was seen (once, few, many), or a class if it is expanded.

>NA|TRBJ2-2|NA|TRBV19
TGTGCCAGTAGTATTCGGCAGGGTCCCGGGGAGCTGTTTTTT
CASSIRQGPGELFF
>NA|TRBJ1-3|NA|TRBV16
TGTGCCAGCAGCCAATTTCTCGGGGGGAACTCTGGAAACACCATATATTTT
CASSQFLGGNSGNTIYF
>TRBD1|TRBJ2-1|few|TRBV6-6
TGTGCCAGCTCTAGGGGACAGGGCACCCCTGAGCAGTTCTTC
CASSRGQGTPEQFF
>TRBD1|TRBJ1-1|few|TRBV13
TGTGCCAGCAGCTTAACTTTCGGGACAGGGGCCACAAAAGACACTGAAGCTTTCTTT
CASSLTFGTGATKDTEAFF
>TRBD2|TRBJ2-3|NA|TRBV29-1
TGCAGCGTTGGGGGGACTAGCGGGAGTTTTGGAGATACGCAGTATTTT
CSVGGTSGSFGDTQYF
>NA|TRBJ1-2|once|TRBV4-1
TGCGCCAGCAGGCTTGGGGAGGGAACGGCGAGGGGCTACACCTTC
CASRLGEGTARGYTF
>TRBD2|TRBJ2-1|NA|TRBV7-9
TGTGCCAGCACCGTTAGCGGGAGCTCCTACAATGAGCAGTTCTTC
CASTVSGSSYNEQFF
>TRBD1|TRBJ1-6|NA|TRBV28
TGTGCCAGCAGGGATCTCACCGGGACAGAAAATTCACCCCTCCACTTT
CASRDLTGTENSPLHF
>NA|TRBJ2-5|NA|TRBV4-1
TGCGCCAGCAGCCAAGATTTGAACGGTTTTCAAGAGACCCAGTACTTC
CASSQDLNGFQETQYF
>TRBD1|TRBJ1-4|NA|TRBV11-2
TGTGCCAGCAGCTACAACAGGGGTGTAGGGGAAAAACTGTTTTTT
CASSYNRGVGEKLFF
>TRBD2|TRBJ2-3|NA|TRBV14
TGTGCCAGCAGCCCAGCGGGAGTTAATACGCAGTATTTT
CASSPAGVNTQYF
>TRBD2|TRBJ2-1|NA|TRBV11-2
TGTGCCAGCAGCTCGGGACTAGCGGGCTACAATGAGCAGTTCTTC
CASSSGLAGYNEQFF
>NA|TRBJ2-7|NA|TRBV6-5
TGTGCCAGCAGTTACTCCCAGTCTGCAAACTACGAGCAGTACTTC
CASSYSQSANYEQYF
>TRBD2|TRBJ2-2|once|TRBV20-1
TGCAGTGCTAGTCCTAGCGGGAACACCGGGGAGCTGTTTTTT
CSASPSGNTGELFF
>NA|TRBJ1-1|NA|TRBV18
TGTGCCAGCTCTCAGAACAGGGATCCGAACACTGAAGCTTTCTTT
CASSQNRDPNTEAFF
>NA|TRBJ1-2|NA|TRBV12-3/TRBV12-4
TGTGCCAGCAGTTTTTGGGCAGGGCATGGCTACACCTTC
CASSFWAGHGYTF
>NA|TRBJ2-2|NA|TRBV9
TGTGCCAGCACCGCAACACTAACCGGGGAGCTGTTTTTT
CASTATLTGELFF
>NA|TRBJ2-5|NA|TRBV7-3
TGTGCCAGCAGCTCCGGGAGCAGGGAGACCCAGTACTTC
CASSSGSRETQYF
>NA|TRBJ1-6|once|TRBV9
TGTGCCAGCAGCTATGGCCAGCGGAATTCACCCCTCCACTTT
CASSYGQRNSPLHF
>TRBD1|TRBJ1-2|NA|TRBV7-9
TGTGCCAGCAGCGTCCGGGACAGCACCTATGGCTACACCTTC
CASSVRDSTYGYTF
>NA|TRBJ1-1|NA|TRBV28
TGTGCCAGCAAGCAGACAGGAAACACTGAAGCTTTCTTT
CASKQTGNTEAFF
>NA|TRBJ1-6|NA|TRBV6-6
TGTGCCAGCAGTTACGACACCCAAAACCCCCACTTT
CASSYDTQNPHF
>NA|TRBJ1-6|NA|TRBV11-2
TGTGCCAGCAGCTTAGATCGGAGGAGTTCACCCCTCCACTTT
CASSLDRRSSPLHF
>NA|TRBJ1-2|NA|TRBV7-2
TGTGCCAGCAGCTTAGCGGGGCAGGGGTATGGCTACACCTTC
CASSLAGQGYGYTF
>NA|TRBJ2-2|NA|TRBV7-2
TGTGCCAGCAGCCCACCAGGGCAGGGTAGCACCGGGGAGCTGTTTTTT
CASSPPGQGSTGELFF
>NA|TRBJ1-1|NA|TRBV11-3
TGTGCCAGCAGCTTAGATTGGCGGGAAGGGAACACTGAAGCTTTCTTT
CASSLDWREGNTEAFF
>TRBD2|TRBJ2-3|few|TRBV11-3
TGTGCCAGCAGTGGGATGCTACTAGCGGTACTAGATACGCAGTATTTT
CASSGMLLAVLDTQYF
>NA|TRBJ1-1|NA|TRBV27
TGTGCCAGCAGAATAACCAGGAACACTGAAGCTTTCTTT
CASRITRNTEAFF
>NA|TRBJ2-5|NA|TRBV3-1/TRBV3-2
TGTGCCAGCAGCCAGGGAGTGCCCTTGGTTGAGACCCAGTACTTC
CASSQGVPLVETQYF
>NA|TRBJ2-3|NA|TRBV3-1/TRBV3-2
TGTGCCAGCAGCCCCCCTACAGATACGCAGTATTTT
CASSPPTDTQYF